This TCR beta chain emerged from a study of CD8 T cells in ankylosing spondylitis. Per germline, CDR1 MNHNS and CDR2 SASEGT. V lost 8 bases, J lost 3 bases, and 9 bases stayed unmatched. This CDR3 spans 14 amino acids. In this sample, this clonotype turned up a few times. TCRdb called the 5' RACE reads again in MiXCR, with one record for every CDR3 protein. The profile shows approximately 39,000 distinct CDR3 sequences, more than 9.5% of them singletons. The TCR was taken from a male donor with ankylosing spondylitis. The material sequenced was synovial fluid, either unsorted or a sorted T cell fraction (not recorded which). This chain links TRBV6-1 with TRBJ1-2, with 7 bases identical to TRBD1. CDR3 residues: CASYRSGTDYGYTF. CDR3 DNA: TGTGCCAGCTACAGATCCGGGACAGACTATGGCTACACCTTC.